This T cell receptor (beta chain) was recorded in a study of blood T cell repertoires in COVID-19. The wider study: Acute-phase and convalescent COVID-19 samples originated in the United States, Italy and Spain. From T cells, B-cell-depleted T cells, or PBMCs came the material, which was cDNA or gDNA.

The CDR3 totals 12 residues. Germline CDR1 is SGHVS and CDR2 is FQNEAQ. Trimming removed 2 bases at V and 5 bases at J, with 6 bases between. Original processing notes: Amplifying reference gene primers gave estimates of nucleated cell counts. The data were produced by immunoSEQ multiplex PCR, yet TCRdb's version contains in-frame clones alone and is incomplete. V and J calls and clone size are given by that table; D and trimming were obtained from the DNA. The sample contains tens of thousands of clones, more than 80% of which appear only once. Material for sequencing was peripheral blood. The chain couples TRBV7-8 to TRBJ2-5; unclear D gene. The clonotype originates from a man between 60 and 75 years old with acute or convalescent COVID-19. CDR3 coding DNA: TGTGCCAGCAGCTTAATTCTGGAGACCCAGTACTTC. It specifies CASSLILETQYF.